This T cell receptor (beta chain) came from a study of blood T cell repertoires in COVID-19. On the study more broadly: There were acute and convalescent COVID-19 samples, and they came from the United States, Italy and Spain.

Sequencing was performed with immunoSEQ multiplex PCR; in TCRdb, only in-frame clones are kept and a portion is missing. The table has 70,000 or so clones, roughly 88% seen once. From germline, CDR1 is LGHNA and CDR2 YNFKEQ. J gave up 3 bases and V 4 bases, and 10 bases lay outside the gene matches. The length of the CDR3 is 18 residues. The J gene is TRBJ2-3, the V gene TRBV4-2; TRBD2 matches at 13 bases. This sequence was found in an elderly man with active or convalescent COVID-19. Sample: peripheral blood. CDR3 coding DNA: TGTGCCAGCAGCCGAGGGACTAGCGGGAAGGTAGAAACAGATACGCAGTATTTT. It is translated as CASSRGTSGKVETDTQYF.